This T cell receptor beta chain came from a study of blood T cell repertoires in COVID-19. On the study more broadly: T cells, B-cell-depleted T cells, or PBMCs supplied cDNA or gDNA.

Under the authors' procedure: Reference gene primer amplification gave estimated nucleated cell counts. TCRdb's copy holds only in-frame clones and misses some; the assay was immunoSEQ multiplex PCR. V and J calls and clone size are copied from that table; D and trimming were computed from the DNA. The sample records 200,000 to 250,000 clones, roughly 90% being singletons. Trimming took off 7 bases at V and 2 bases at J, with 15 bases between the two ends. The CDR3 sequence is 15 residues long. CDR1 and CDR2 (germline): LNHDA, SQIVND (reference sequence). The chain recombines TRBV19 with TRBJ1-3; D not resolved. The TCR comes from a man aged 60 to 75 who had recovered from COVID-19. Source material: peripheral blood. This CDR3 is CASTVRDFAGNTIYF. The CDR3 bases are TGTGCCAGTACCGTTCGGGATTTTGCTGGAAACACCATATATTTT.